Detailed here is one T cell receptor beta chain. These data come from a study of CD8 T cells in Susac syndrome. High-throughput TCR beta sequencing covered peripheral CD8+ and CD4+ T cells. Reverse transcription of roughly 0.45 to 1 ug RNA was performed with random hexamers. immunoSEQ multiplex PCR amplified TCR beta CDR3 across 54 Vbeta, 13 Jbeta. TCRdb reprocessed the immunoSEQ multiplex PCR reads via MiXCR and lists one record per CDR3 protein. The data hold approximately 150,000 distinct CDR3 sequences, with just over 90% observed a single time. This CDR3 region has 12 residues. Germline V gene lookup returns CDR1 SQVTM and CDR2 ANQGSEA. Trimming stripped 4 bases from V and 3 bases from J, with 9 bases between.

The sequenced material came from CD4+ T cells from PBMCs. The sequence was collected from a human donor in good health. The rearrangement joins TRBV29-1 to TRBJ1-1; D gene uncertain. This CDR3 is CSVGYSDTEAFF. CDR3 DNA sequence: TGCAGCGTTGGTTACTCGGACACTGAAGCTTTCTTT.